The entry below describes one T cell receptor beta chain. Its specificity is not known. The data derive from a study of OX40 agonist ivuxolimab in advanced cancers. Study context: Three patients, one with hepatocellular carcinoma and two with cutaneous melanoma, responded partially.

This table comes from immunoSEQ multiplex PCR, and its TCRdb copy is limited to in-frame clones, with some not included. Of tens of thousands of clones listed, 85% to 90% were seen once; the top ten hold roughly an eighth. Study-wide points: Antigen specificity of clonally expanded peripheral T cells was not established. The mean number of expanded clones was higher in CD8+ T cells than in CD4+.

This CDR3 has 13 residues. The V end was cut by 1 base, the J end by 8 bases, with 9 bases between. Germline loops: CDR1 LNHNV, CDR2 YYDKDF (reference sequence). The receptor was isolated from an adult with an advanced solid tumor such as melanoma, head and neck, liver or kidney cancer. The rearrangement uses TRBV15 and TRBJ2-4, with unresolved D. This specimen consisted of CD4+ or CD8+ T cells sorted from blood, obtained in a trial of the OX40 agonist ivuxolimab. CDR3 residues: CATSRGEVDIQYF. CDR3 nucleotides: TGTGCCACCAGCAGAGGAGAGGTGGACATTCAGTACTTC.